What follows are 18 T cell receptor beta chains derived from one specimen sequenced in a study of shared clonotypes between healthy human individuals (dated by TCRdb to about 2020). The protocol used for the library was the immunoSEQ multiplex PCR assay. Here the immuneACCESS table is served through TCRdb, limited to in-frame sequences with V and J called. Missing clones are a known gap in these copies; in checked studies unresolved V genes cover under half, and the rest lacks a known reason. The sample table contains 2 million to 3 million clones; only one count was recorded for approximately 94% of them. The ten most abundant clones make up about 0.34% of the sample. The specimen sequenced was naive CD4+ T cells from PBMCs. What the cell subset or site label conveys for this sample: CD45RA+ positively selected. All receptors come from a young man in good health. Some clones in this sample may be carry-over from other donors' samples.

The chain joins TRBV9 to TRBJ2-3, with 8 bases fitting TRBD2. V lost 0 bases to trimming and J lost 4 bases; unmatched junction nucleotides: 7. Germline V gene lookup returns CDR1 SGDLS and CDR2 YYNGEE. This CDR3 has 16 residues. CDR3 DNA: TGTGCCAGCAGCGTAGGGGCCAGCGGGAGCGCAGATACGCAGTATTTT. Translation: CASSVGASGSADTQYF. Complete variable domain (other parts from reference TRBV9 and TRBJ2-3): DSGVTQTPKHLITATGQRVTLRCSPRSGDLSVYWYQQSLDQGLQFLIQYYNGEERAKGNILERFSAQQFPDLHSELNLSSLELGDSALYFCASSVGASGSADTQYFGPGTRLTVL.

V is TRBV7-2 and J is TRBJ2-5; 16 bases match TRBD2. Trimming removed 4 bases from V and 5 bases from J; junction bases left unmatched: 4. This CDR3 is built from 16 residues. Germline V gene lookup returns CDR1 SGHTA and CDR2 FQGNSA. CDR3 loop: CASSSGTSGRGETQYF. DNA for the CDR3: TGTGCCAGCAGCTCCGGGACTAGCGGGAGGGGGGAGACCCAGTACTTC.

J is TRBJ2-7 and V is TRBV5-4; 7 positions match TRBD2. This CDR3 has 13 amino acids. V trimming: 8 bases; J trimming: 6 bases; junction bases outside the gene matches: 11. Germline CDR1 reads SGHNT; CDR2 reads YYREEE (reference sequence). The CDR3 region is CASQPAGRGEQYF. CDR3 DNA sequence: TGTGCCAGTCAACCGGCAGGGAGGGGCGAGCAGTACTTC.

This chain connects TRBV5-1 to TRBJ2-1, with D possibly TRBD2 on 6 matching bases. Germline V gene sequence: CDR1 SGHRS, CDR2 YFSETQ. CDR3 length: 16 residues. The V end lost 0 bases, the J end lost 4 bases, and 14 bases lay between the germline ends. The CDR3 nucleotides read TGCGCCAGCAGCTTGGGCGTCGGGGGAATATACAATGAGCAGTTCTTC. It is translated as CASSLGVGGIYNEQFF.

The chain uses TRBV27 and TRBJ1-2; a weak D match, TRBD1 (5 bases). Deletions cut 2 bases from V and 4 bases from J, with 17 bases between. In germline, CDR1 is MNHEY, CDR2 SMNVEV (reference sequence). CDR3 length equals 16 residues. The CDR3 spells CASSLKSGGLSYGYTF. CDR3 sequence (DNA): TGTGCCAGCAGTTTAAAGTCGGGGGGTCTAAGCTATGGCTACACCTTC.

The CDR3 reads CASRVSGANVLTF. The CDR3 nucleotides are TGTGCCAGCAGGGTCTCTGGGGCCAACGTCCTGACTTTC. V usage is TRBV5-3 and J usage is TRBJ2-6, with D perhaps matching TRBD1 (5 bases). TRBV5-3 qualifies as an ORF whose function is uncertain. The V gene lost 8 bases and the J gene lost 0 bases, with 6 bases spanning the gap. The CDR3 length is 13 residues.

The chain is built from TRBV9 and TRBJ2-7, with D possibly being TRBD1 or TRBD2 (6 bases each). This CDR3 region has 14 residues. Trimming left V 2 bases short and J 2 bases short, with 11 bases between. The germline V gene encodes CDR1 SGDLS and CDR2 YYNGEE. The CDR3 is CASSVGGWTYEQYF. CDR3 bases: TGTGCCAGCAGCGTCGGGGGCTGGACCTACGAGCAGTACTTC.

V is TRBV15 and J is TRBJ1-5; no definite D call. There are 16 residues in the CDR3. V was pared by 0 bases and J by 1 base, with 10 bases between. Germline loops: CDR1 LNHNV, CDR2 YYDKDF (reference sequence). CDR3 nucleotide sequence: TGTGCCACCAGCAGAGAGTTCAGGAAAAGCAATCAGCCCCAGCATTTT. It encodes CATSREFRKSNQPQHF.

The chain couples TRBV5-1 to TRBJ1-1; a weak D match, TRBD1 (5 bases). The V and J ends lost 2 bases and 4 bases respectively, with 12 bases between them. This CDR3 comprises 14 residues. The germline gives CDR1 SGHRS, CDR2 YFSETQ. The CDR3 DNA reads TGCGCCAGCAGCTTAACAGGTTCACTCACTGAAGCTTTCTTT. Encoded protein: CASSLTGSLTEAFF.

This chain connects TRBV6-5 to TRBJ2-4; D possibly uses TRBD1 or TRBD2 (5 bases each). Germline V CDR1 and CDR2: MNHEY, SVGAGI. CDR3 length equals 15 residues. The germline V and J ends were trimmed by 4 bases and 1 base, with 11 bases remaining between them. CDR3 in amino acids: CASSFGGTAKNIQYF. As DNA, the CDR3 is TGTGCCAGCAGTTTTGGGGGTACGGCCAAAAACATTCAGTACTTC.

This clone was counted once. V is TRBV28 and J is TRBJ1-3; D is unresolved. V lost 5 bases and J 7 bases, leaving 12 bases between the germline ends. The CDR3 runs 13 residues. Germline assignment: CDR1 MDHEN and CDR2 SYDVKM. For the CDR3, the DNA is TGTGCCAGCAGTCCCAACAGTTTGAACACCATATATTTT. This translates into CASSPNSLNTIYF.

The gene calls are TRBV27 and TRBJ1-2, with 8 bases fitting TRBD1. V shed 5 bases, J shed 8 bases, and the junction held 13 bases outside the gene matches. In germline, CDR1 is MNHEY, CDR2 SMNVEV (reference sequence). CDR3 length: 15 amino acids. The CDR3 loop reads CASSHIRDRPLGYTF. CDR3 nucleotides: TGTGCCAGCAGTCACATCCGGGACAGGCCCCTCGGCTACACCTTC.

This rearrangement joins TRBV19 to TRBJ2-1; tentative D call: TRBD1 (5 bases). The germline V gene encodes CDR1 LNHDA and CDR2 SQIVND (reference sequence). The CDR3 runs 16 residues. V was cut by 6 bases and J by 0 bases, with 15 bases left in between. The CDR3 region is CASSTQLRASYNEQFF. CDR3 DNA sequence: TGTGCCAGTAGCACTCAGCTCAGGGCCTCCTACAATGAGCAGTTCTTC.

The CDR3 DNA follows: TGCGCCAGCAGCCTCTTGGGGGCAGGGAGAAATGAAAAACTGTTTTTT. Its protein product is CASSLLGAGRNEKLFF. The chain carries TRBV10-1 and TRBJ1-4; maybe TRBD1 (6 bases). The CDR3 has 16 residues. Looked up from germline, CDR1 is WNHNN and CDR2 is SYGVQD (reference sequence). V gave up 6 bases and J gave up 5 bases, with 19 bases separating them.

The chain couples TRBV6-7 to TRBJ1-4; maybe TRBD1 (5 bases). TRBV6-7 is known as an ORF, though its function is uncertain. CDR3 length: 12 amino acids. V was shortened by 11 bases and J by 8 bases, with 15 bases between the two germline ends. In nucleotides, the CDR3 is TGTGCCCCACCGGGGGGTAAGGAAAAACTGTTTTTT. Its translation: CAPPGGKEKLFF.

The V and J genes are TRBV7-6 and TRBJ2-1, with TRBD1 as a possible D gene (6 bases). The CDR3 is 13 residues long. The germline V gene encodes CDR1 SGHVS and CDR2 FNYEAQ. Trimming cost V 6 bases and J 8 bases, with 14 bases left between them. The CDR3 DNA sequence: TGTGCCAGCAGTCAGGGGACCAGCGATGAGCAGTTCTTC. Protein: CASSQGTSDEQFF.

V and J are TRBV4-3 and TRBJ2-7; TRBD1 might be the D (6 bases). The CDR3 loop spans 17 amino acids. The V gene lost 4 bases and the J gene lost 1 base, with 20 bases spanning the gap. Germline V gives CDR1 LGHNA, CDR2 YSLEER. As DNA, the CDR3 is TGCGCCAGCAGCCGGGAAGCCGGGACATTCCTATCCTACGAGCAGTACTTC. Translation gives CASSREAGTFLSYEQYF.

The CDR3 sequence: CAIGQGPETQYF. The CDR3 bases are TGTGCCATCGGCCAGGGTCCAGAGACCCAGTACTTC. V is TRBV10-3 and J is TRBJ2-5; D might be TRBD1 (5 bases). Trimming took off 8 bases at V and 4 bases at J, with 11 bases between the two ends. Germline-derived CDR1 and CDR2 are ENHRY and SYGVKD. The CDR3 is 12 amino acids.